This TCR beta chain was recorded in a study of technical replicates of blood from a handful of donors. Sequencing used immunoSEQ multiplex PCR; TCRdb keeps in-frame clones, though not all of them. The sample has some 48,000 clones; approximately 90% are singletons. The CDR3 contains 16 residues. CDR1 is SEHNR and CDR2 is FQNEAQ in the germline V gene (reference sequence). The V gene end was trimmed by 7 bases and the J gene end by 3 bases; junction bases not matched to a gene: 9. The chain links TRBV7-9 to TRBJ1-6, with TRBD1 matching over 7 bases. This sequence was found in a human donor in good health. Some clones in this sample may be carry-over from other donors' samples. Sequences were obtained from PBMCs. This CDR3 reads CASTVGTENYNSPLHF. The CDR3 region has the DNA TGTGCCAGCACCGTCGGGACAGAAAACTATAATTCACCCCTCCACTTT.